Shown below are 2 T cell receptor beta chains from a single sample sequenced in a study of Ad26.COV2.S vaccination and SARS-CoV-2 variants. Treatment: about 20 received Ad26.COV2.S at low or high dose, single or two shots; about 5 received placebo; per-sample allocation not given. Sampling was done on day 63 after the first vaccine or placebo injection. This table comes from immunoSEQ multiplex PCR, and its TCRdb copy is limited to in-frame clones, with some not included. Here the sample spans 350,000 to 500,000 clones, about nine tenths being singletons. Sample: peripheral blood, taken in a trial of Ad26.COV2.S vaccine versus placebo. The receptors come from a person between 18 and 65 years old who received the Ad26.COV2.S COVID-19 vaccine or a placebo.

The genes are TRBV5-4 and TRBJ2-1, with D hard to call. The ends were cut back, 2 bases at V and 8 bases at J, with 17 bases in the middle. Looked up from germline, CDR1 is SGHNT and CDR2 is YYREEE (reference sequence). This CDR3 is 15 amino acids long. The CDR3 is CASSFTWASLDEQFF. CDR3 DNA sequence: TGTGCCAGCAGCTTTACCTGGGCTAGTTTAGATGAGCAGTTCTTC.

This chain connects TRBV28 to TRBJ1-1; D gene ambiguous. Germline V CDR1 and CDR2: MDHEN, SYDVKM. The CDR3 has 13 amino acids. Trimming shortened V by 4 bases and J by 3 bases, and 9 bases separated the two germline ends. CDR3 in amino acids: CASSSGSYTEAFF. Here the CDR3 DNA reads TGTGCCAGCAGTTCCGGGAGCTACACTGAAGCTTTCTTT.